This T cell receptor beta chain was identified in a study of blood T cell repertoires in COVID-19. Study overall: Sites in the United States, Italy and Spain provided acute and convalescent COVID-19 samples.

Participants spanned ages about 18 to 100 years and resided in over 20 US areas. Participants' own reports of clinical history determined their cohort assignment. Germline V lookup: CDR1 SGHTA, CDR2 FQGNSA. The CDR3 has 14 residues. The trim removed 5 bases at V and 9 bases at J, leaving 10 bases unmatched. Sequencing was performed with immunoSEQ multiplex PCR; in TCRdb, only in-frame clones are kept and a portion is missing. The data hold approximately 250,000 clones, with approximately 90% observed a single time. Input material: PBMCs or T cells enriched from blood (not recorded which). This sequence originates from a woman in her twenties or thirties with acute COVID-19. The chain combines TRBV7-2 with TRBJ2-7; 10 bases match TRBD2. The CDR3 bases are TGTGCCAGCAGCGATTCCGGGACTAGCGTCGGGCAGTACTTC. Its translation: CASSDSGTSVGQYF. The full variable domain, its missing parts supplied by reference TRBV7-2 and TRBJ2-7, is GAGVSQSPSNKVTEKGKDVELRCDPISGHTALYWYRQSLGQGLEFLIYFQGNSAPDKSGLPSDRFSAERTGGSVSTLTIQRTQQEDSAVYLCASSDSGTSVGQYFGPGTRLTVT.